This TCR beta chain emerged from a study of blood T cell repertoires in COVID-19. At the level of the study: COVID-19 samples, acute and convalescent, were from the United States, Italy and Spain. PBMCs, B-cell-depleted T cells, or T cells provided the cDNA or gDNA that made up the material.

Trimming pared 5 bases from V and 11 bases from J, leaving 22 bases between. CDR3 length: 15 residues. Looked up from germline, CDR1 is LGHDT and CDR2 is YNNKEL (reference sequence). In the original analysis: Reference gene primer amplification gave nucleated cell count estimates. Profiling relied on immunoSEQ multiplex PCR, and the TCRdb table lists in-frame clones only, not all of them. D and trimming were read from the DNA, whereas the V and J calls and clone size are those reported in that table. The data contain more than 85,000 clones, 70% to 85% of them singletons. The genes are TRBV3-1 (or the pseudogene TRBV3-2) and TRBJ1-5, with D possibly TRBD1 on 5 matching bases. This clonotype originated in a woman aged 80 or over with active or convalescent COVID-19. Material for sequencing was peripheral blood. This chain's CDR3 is CASSEGTAGRGSQHF. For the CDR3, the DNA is TGTGCCAGCAGCGAAGGGACGGCCGGCCGAGGGTCCCAGCATTTT.